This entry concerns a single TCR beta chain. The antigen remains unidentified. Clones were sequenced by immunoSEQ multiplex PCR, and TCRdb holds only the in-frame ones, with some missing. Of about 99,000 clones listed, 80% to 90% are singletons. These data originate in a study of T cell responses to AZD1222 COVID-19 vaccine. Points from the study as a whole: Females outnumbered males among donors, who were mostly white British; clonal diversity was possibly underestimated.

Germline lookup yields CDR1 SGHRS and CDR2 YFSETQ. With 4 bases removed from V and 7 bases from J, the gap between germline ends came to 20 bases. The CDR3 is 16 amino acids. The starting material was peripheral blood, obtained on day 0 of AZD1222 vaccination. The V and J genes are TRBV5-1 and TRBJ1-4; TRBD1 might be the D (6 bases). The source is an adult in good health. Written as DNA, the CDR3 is TGCGCCAGCAGCCCCTATGCAACAGGGAGGTCTGAAAAACTGTTTTTT. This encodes CASSPYATGRSEKLFF.